This TCR beta chain was identified in a study of shared clonotypes between healthy human individuals. The wider study: The donor pool was made up of a couple of women and a few men aged 18 to 49. Study-wide results and limits: Of the naive CD4 clonotypes, 4% to 5% were shared across a handful of donors.

The V segment lost 4 bases and the J segment 6 bases; nucleotides outside the gene matches: 7. Germline V gene sequence: CDR1 SNHLY, CDR2 FYNNEI. This CDR3 has 15 amino acids. TCRdb's table, derived via immunoSEQ multiplex PCR, lists solely in-frame clones and lacks some. The sample consists of some 1 million clones, around four fifths of them appearing once. About this clone: Its antigen is still unknown.

The source is a man aged 18 to 29 in good health. This chain uses TRBV2 with TRBJ2-1, with 9 positions matching TRBD2. Material: memory CD4+ T cells sorted from blood. Subset described: CD45RA-negative fraction. CDR3 region: CASSGNSGSINEQFF. In nucleotides, the CDR3 is TGTGCCAGCAGTGGGAATAGCGGGAGTATCAATGAGCAGTTCTTC.